The 26 T cell receptor beta chains below all came from one sample that was sequenced in a study of post-analysis software for immune sequencing data. Study results and limitations: Controls showed lower frequencies than patients for roughly five TRBV segments, and TRBV5-6, TRBV5-1 and TRBV20-1 were among these.

Every TCR beta cDNA library bore unique molecular identifiers. TCRdb recomputed calls from the PCR reads with MiXCR, one row per CDR3 protein. The sample shows approximately 770,000 distinct CDR3 sequences, about 45% of them seen only once. The antigens for these receptors are not known. Material: blood. Receptors originate from a girl under 18 with multiple sclerosis.

The chain links TRBV4-3 to TRBJ1-5; weak D call: TRBD1 (5 bases). V was shortened by 0 bases and J by 7 bases, with 13 bases between the two germline ends. Germline V gene data show CDR1 as LGHNA and CDR2 as YSLEER. The CDR3 runs to 15 residues. CDR3: CASSQDFRDFQPQHF. The CDR3 DNA is TGCGCCAGCAGCCAAGATTTCAGGGATTTCCAGCCCCAGCATTTT.

V and J are TRBV20-1 and TRBJ1-1; the D is unclear. CDR1 and CDR2 from the germline V gene are DFQATT and SNEGSKA (reference sequence). Trimming pared 5 bases from V and 0 bases from J, leaving 10 bases between. The CDR3 has 13 residues. CDR3 nucleotide sequence: TGCAGTGCTTCTCACGTGGTGAACACTGAAGCTTTCTTT. Amino acid sequence: CSASHVVNTEAFF.

The J gene is TRBJ2-1, the V gene TRBV30; 7 bases fit TRBD1. This CDR3 is 13 amino acids long. The V gene's germline CDR1 is GTSNPN and CDR2 SVGIG (reference sequence). Trimming took 4 bases from V and 1 from J; bases not matched to a gene: 1. Here the CDR3 DNA reads TGTGCCTGGACAGGGGGATCCTACAATGAGCAGTTCTTC. As protein: CAWTGGSYNEQFF.

CDR3 amino acids: CATSDPEGGTETQYF. CDR3 DNA: TGTGCCACCAGTGACCCCGAAGGGGGAACCGAGACCCAGTACTTC. The chain combines TRBV24-1 with TRBJ2-5, with D tentatively TRBD1 (6 bases). With 4 bases removed from V and 5 bases from J, the gap between germline ends came to 16 bases. The CDR3 contains 15 residues. Germline assignment: CDR1 KGHDR and CDR2 SFDVKD.

The chain couples TRBV3-1 to TRBJ1-1; 9 bases line up with TRBD1. V shed 1 base, J shed 0 bases, and the junction held 3 bases outside the gene matches. This CDR3 region has 16 residues. Germline V gene lookup returns CDR1 LGHDT and CDR2 YNNKEL (reference sequence). The CDR3 bases are TGTGCCAGCAGCCAAGGGGACAGGGCCATGAACACTGAAGCTTTCTTT. This encodes CASSQGDRAMNTEAFF.

The count of this clonotype is one. The V and J genes are TRBV7-8 and TRBJ1-1, with D possibly TRBD1 on 5 matching bases. Trimming cost V 1 base and J 7 bases, with 16 bases left between them. The CDR3 length is 15 residues. CDR1 and CDR2 from the germline V gene are SGHVS and FQNEAQ. The CDR3 region has the DNA TGTGCCAGCAGCTTAGAAGGGATTGCGACAGTTGAAGCTTTCTTT. Its translation: CASSLEGIATVEAFF.

The genes are TRBV6-5 and TRBJ2-1; 7 nucleotides match TRBD2. CDR1 and CDR2 from the germline V gene are MNHEY and SVGAGI. The CDR3 sequence is 18 residues long. J was trimmed by 5 bases and V by 0 bases; bases with no gene match: 13. This CDR3 is CASSYSSARAGEDNEQFF. The DNA for the CDR3 is TGTGCCAGCAGTTACTCCAGTGCCCGGGCGGGAGAAGACAATGAGCAGTTCTTC.

V is TRBV7-3 and J is TRBJ2-3, with D possibly TRBD1 on 6 matching bases. The CDR3 contains 14 residues. The germline CDR1 and CDR2 sequences are SGHTA and FQGTGA. Trimming cost V 1 base and J 6 bases, with 11 bases left between them. This chain's CDR3 is CASSLSKGGDTQYF. The CDR3 region has the DNA TGTGCCAGCAGCTTAAGTAAAGGGGGTGATACGCAGTATTTT. Full variable domain (missing parts from reference TRBV7-3 and TRBJ2-3): GAGVSQTPSNKVTEKGKYVELRCDPISGHTALYWYRQSLGQGPEFLIYFQGTGAADDSGLPNDRFFAVRPEGSVSTLKIQRTERGDSAVYLCASSLSKGGDTQYFGPGTRLTVL.

This clonotype was seen more than once but under ten times. The chain couples TRBV29-1 to TRBJ2-3, with no clear D. Germline V gene sequence: CDR1 SQVTM, CDR2 ANQGSEA. This CDR3 spans 11 amino acids. The CDR3 DNA reads TGCAGTACTACGAGGACGGATACGCAGTATTTT. Its translation is CSTTRTDTQYF.

The CDR3 DNA follows: TGTGCCAGCAGTTACCTGCGTTCGGACAATTTCTACGAGCAGTACTTC. This encodes CASSYLRSDNFYEQYF. The chain couples TRBV6-6 to TRBJ2-7; TRBD1 might be the D (5 bases). The germline CDR1 and CDR2 sequences are MNHNY and SVGAGI (reference sequence). The CDR3 covers 16 residues. Trimming stripped 2 bases from V and 3 bases from J, with 17 bases between.

The genes are TRBV29-1 and TRBJ1-2, with D maybe TRBD1 (5 bases). This CDR3 has 12 residues. V was clipped by 6 bases and J by 4 bases, with 12 bases between them. The germline gives CDR1 SQVTM, CDR2 ANQGSEA. The CDR3 nucleotides are TGCAGCGTGGGGCCGGACATCTATGGCTACACCTTC. The encoded protein is CSVGPDIYGYTF.

V gene TRBV12-3 or TRBV12-4 combines with J gene TRBJ2-1; the match to TRBD2 covers 7 bases. CDR3 length: 15 amino acids. J gave up 10 bases and V 1 base, and 10 bases lay outside the gene matches. The CDR3 reads CASSLVAGALVEQFF. In DNA, the CDR3 is TGTGCCAGCAGTTTAGTGGCGGGAGCCTTAGTAGAGCAGTTCTTC.

In this sample, this clonotype turned up a few times. The J gene is TRBJ2-7, the V gene TRBV4-3; D not resolved. Germline CDR1 reads LGHNA; CDR2 reads YSLEER. V lost 2 bases to trimming and J lost 0 bases, with 14 bases between them. The CDR3 covers 16 residues. The CDR3 nucleotides read TGCGCCAGCAGCCAAACGCGTAGCTTAAGCTCCTACGAGCAGTACTTC. It translates to CASSQTRSLSSYEQYF.

The chain has TRBV7-2 and TRBJ2-1; D gene unclear. This CDR3 is 14 amino acids long. V was trimmed by 3 bases and J by 6 bases, leaving 12 bases between them. Germline V gene lookup returns CDR1 SGHTA and CDR2 FQGNSA. CDR3 in DNA: TGTGCCAGCAGCTTTAGTATGGGTCGCAATGAGCAGTTCTTC. This encodes CASSFSMGRNEQFF. The variable domain in full, with the rest retrieved from reference TRBV7-2 and TRBJ2-1, is GAGVSQSPSNKVTEKGKDVELRCDPISGHTALYWYRQSLGQGLEFLIYFQGNSAPDKSGLPSDRFSAERTGGSVSTLTIQRTQQEDSAVYLCASSFSMGRNEQFFGPGTRLTVL.

The chain couples TRBV4-2 to TRBJ2-7, with D hard to call. In germline, CDR1 is LGHNA, CDR2 YNFKEQ. Trimming pared 0 bases from V and 3 bases from J, leaving 15 bases between. CDR3 length: 16 amino acids. The CDR3 loop is CASSQDMRLVGYEQYF. The CDR3 bases are TGTGCCAGCAGCCAAGATATGAGGCTAGTGGGCTACGAGCAGTACTTC.

This clonotype was observed a few times. J is TRBJ2-3 and V is TRBV11-1, with D uncertain. The CDR3 has 15 residues. Germline V gives CDR1 SGHAT, CDR2 FQDESV (reference sequence). V lost 3 bases and J 2 bases, leaving 12 bases between the germline ends. The CDR3: CASSFDPAPTDTQYF. CDR3 coding DNA: TGTGCCAGCAGCTTCGATCCGGCACCCACAGATACGCAGTATTTT.

The chain uses TRBV5-6 and TRBJ2-1; the match to TRBD1 covers 9 bases. Germline CDR1 and CDR2: SGHDT and YYEEEE. This CDR3 spans 15 amino acids. V was clipped by 6 bases and J by 2 bases; unmatched bases: 6. In DNA form, the CDR3 reads TGTGCCAGCACCTGGACAGGGGAAGCCTACAATGAGCAGTTCTTC. Translation: CASTWTGEAYNEQFF.

The chain links TRBV11-2 to TRBJ2-1; D unresolved. V dropped 0 bases and J dropped 6 bases, with 12 bases sitting between them. The CDR3 length is 15 residues. Germline lookup yields CDR1 SGHAT and CDR2 FQNNGV. CDR3 nucleotides: TGTGCCAGCAGCTTAGATCGGGTAGCCTTCAATGAGCAGTTCTTC. As protein: CASSLDRVAFNEQFF.

V is TRBV24-1 and J is TRBJ2-1; 9 bases match TRBD2. Germline CDR1 is KGHDR and CDR2 is SFDVKD. This CDR3 is built from 15 residues. V was pared by 5 bases and J by 4 bases, with 5 bases of the junction left unmatched. CDR3 nucleotide sequence: TGTGCCACCAGTGGGGCTAGCGGGATTTACAATGAGCAGTTCTTC. Protein sequence: CATSGASGIYNEQFF.

The CDR3 DNA follows: TGTGCCTGGAGAGAACTAGCGGGAGGTTTTTACGAGCAGTACTTC. It encodes CAWRELAGGFYEQYF. The rearrangement joins TRBV30 to TRBJ2-7, with 12 bases matching TRBD2. The CDR3 spans 15 residues. Germline V gene sequence: CDR1 GTSNPN, CDR2 SVGIG (reference sequence). Trimming took 3 bases from V and 4 from J; bases not matched to a gene: 7. The whole variable domain, filled in from reference TRBV30 and TRBJ2-7, reads SQTIHQWPATLVQPVGSPLSLECTVEGTSNPNLYWYRQAAGRGLQLLFYSVGIGQISSEVPQNLSASRPQDRQFILSSKKLLLSDSGFYLCAWRELAGGFYEQYFGPGTRLTVT.

A few counts support this clonotype. The chain links TRBV20-1 to TRBJ2-7; 7 bases are shared with TRBD2. V was pared by 1 base and J by 7 bases, with 10 bases of the junction left unmatched. The CDR3 sequence is 14 residues long. CDR1 DFQATT and CDR2 SNEGSKA come from the germline V gene (reference sequence). The CDR3 spells CSARVSGGPPEQYF. The CDR3 coding sequence is TGCAGTGCTAGAGTTTCGGGGGGACCCCCAGAGCAGTACTTC.

This chain uses TRBV29-1 with TRBJ2-1; 7 bases match TRBD1. The CDR3 is 16 residues long. Germline CDR1 reads SQVTM; CDR2 reads ANQGSEA. The trim removed 5 bases at V and 9 bases at J, leaving 19 bases unmatched. The CDR3 region is CSVPTGLDQPSGEQFF. Here the CDR3 DNA reads TGCAGCGTTCCGACAGGGTTGGACCAACCCTCCGGTGAGCAGTTCTTC.

This chain connects TRBV6-6 to TRBJ1-1; D possibly corresponds to TRBD1 (6 bases). This CDR3 region has 15 residues. Deletions cut 6 bases from V and 0 bases from J, with 14 bases between. The V gene's germline CDR1 is MNHNY and CDR2 SVGAGI (reference sequence). CDR3 bases: TGTGCCAGCAGCAATTACAGGGAATTGAACACTGAAGCTTTCTTT. This codes for CASSNYRELNTEAFF.

This rearrangement joins TRBV7-2 to TRBJ1-5; no firm D call. V was trimmed by 5 bases and J by 7 bases, leaving 18 bases between them. This CDR3 region has 15 residues. CDR1 and CDR2 (germline): SGHTA, FQGNSA. The chain's CDR3 is CASSPKAGEGQPQHF. For the CDR3, the DNA is TGTGCCAGCAGCCCCAAGGCGGGTGAGGGCCAGCCCCAGCATTTT.

This clonotype was counted a few times. This chain joins TRBV9 and TRBJ2-1; D tentatively fits TRBD1 or TRBD2 (5 bases each). V was trimmed by 2 bases and J by 0 bases, leaving 15 bases between them. Germline CDR1 and CDR2: SGDLS and YYNGEE. This CDR3 comprises 17 residues. CDR3 residues: CASSVWGSPSSYNEQFF. The DNA for the CDR3 is TGTGCCAGCAGCGTTTGGGGGTCCCCCAGCTCCTACAATGAGCAGTTCTTC.

The chain uses TRBV30 and TRBJ2-3, with D perhaps matching TRBD2 (5 bases). V lost 3 bases and J 4 bases, leaving 8 bases between the germline ends. Per germline, CDR1 GTSNPN and CDR2 SVGIG (reference sequence). CDR3 length: 12 amino acids. The CDR3 DNA is TGTGCCTGGAGGCAACTAGCAGATACGCAGTATTTT. It yields the protein CAWRQLADTQYF.